These 31 T cell receptor beta chains were sequenced from one sample in a study of T cells after yellow fever vaccination. TCRdb re-derived calls from the 5' RACE reads in MiXCR, one entry per CDR3 protein. The sample lists approximately 260,000 distinct CDR3 sequences, over 4.5% occurring once. Sample: CD4+ T cells sorted from PBMCs, taken on the day of the yellow fever booster vaccination. The source of these receptors is a man between 18 and 35 years old who received the YFV17D yellow fever vaccine.

This clonotype appeared a few times. CDR3 coding DNA: TGCGCCAGCAGCCCGGACGCTCCGGTGTGGACCCAGTACTTC. Translated, it gives CASSPDAPVWTQYF. J is TRBJ2-5 and V is TRBV4-1; D is uncertain. With 4 bases removed from V and 7 bases from J, the gap between germline ends came to 16 bases. The CDR3 runs 14 residues. Germline-derived CDR1 and CDR2 are MGHRA and YSYEKL.

This clonotype has more than one count but fewer than ten. The chain joins TRBV7-2 to TRBJ1-6; TRBD1 matches 7 bases. Germline CDR1 SGHTA, CDR2 FQGNSA. V lost 5 bases and J lost 14; bases outside the gene matches: 12. This CDR3 has 14 residues. The CDR3 coding sequence is TGTGCCAGCAGCGCGGGACAGAGTCCGCTAGCCCTCCACTTT. Translation gives CASSAGQSPLALHF.

This clonotype was recorded at least ten times. This chain joins TRBV5-1 and TRBJ2-3, with D maybe TRBD1 (6 bases). The germline gives CDR1 SGHRS, CDR2 YFSETQ. V was cut by 0 bases and J by 1 base, with 18 bases left in between. The CDR3 extends over 18 amino acids. This chain's CDR3 is CASSLGLLTGYGTDTQYF. In DNA, the CDR3 is TGCGCCAGCAGCTTGGGGTTATTGACAGGCTATGGCACAGATACGCAGTATTTT. Complete variable domain (other parts from reference TRBV5-1 and TRBJ2-3): KAGVTQTPRYLIKTRGQQVTLSCSPISGHRSVSWYQQTPGQGLQFLFEYFSETQRNKGNFPGRFSGRQFSNSRSEMNVSTLELGDSALYLCASSLGLLTGYGTDTQYFGPGTRLTVL.

As regards this clonotype: Germline and junction disagree at one end, which may indicate a read error. The J gene is TRBJ2-5, the V gene TRBV7-6; tentatively, D is TRBD2 (5 bases). The CDR3 loop spans 14 amino acids. In germline, CDR1 is SGHVS, CDR2 FNYEAQ. The DNA of the CDR3 is TGTGCCAGGAGCTTAGCGCAGAAATCGGAGACCCAGTACTTC. Residues: CARSLAQKSETQYF. Variable domain in full (rest from reference TRBV7-6 and TRBJ2-5): GAGVSQSPRYKVTKRGQDVALRCDPISGHVSLYWYRQALGQGPEFLTYFNYEAQQDKSGLPNDRFSAERPEGSISTLTIQRTEQRDSAMYRCARSLAQKSETQYFGPGTRLLVL.

This clonotype was counted ten times or more. V gene TRBV20-1 combines with J gene TRBJ2-2; 14 nucleotides align to TRBD2. J lost 7 bases, V lost 6 bases, and 7 bases had no gene match. The CDR3 is made up of 15 amino acids. Germline lookup yields CDR1 DFQATT and CDR2 SNEGSKA (reference sequence). CDR3 coding DNA: TGCAGTGCACGGGGACTAGCGGGGGTAGGCGGGGAGCTGTTTTTT. Encoded protein: CSARGLAGVGGELFF.

This chain uses TRBV28 with TRBJ1-2, with D possibly being TRBD1 (6 bases). This CDR3 has 13 amino acids. Germline V CDR1 and CDR2: MDHEN, SYDVKM. V was clipped by 5 bases and J by 5 bases, with 12 bases between them. As DNA, the CDR3 is TGTGCCAGCAGTCCTCCGCAGGGGTATGGCTACACCTTC. Residues: CASSPPQGYGYTF.

This clonotype has more than one count but fewer than ten. The gene calls are TRBV3-1 and TRBJ2-3; perhaps TRBD1 as D (6 bases). With 6 bases removed from V and 6 bases from J, the gap between germline ends came to 16 bases. CDR1 is LGHDT, CDR2 YNNKEL, per germline (reference sequence). CDR3 length: 14 residues. The CDR3: CASSQGWGRDTQYF. CDR3 DNA sequence: TGTGCCAGCAGTCAGGGGTGGGGGCGTGATACGCAGTATTTT.

This clonotype has just a few counts. The V gene is TRBV5-4, the J gene TRBJ2-7; perhaps TRBD2 as D (5 bases). V was trimmed by 4 bases and J by 5 bases, leaving 19 bases between them. Per the germline V gene, CDR1 is SGHNT and CDR2 is YYREEE (reference sequence). CDR3 size: 15 residues. The CDR3 region is CASSQDLLGVHEQYF. The DNA for the CDR3 is TGTGCCAGCAGCCAGGACTTACTTGGGGTCCACGAGCAGTACTTC.

This clonotype showed up just a few times. V usage is TRBV7-2 and J usage is TRBJ2-7; no reliable D call. Trimming pared 1 base from V and 4 bases from J, leaving 8 bases between. This CDR3 contains 13 residues. Germline values: CDR1 SGHTA, CDR2 FQGNSA. CDR3 sequence reads: CASSLGAGYEQYV. The CDR3 DNA sequence: TGTGCCAGCAGCTTAGGGGCTGGATACGAGCAGTACGTC.

This clonotype has more than one count but fewer than ten. The CDR3 sequence is CASSFRGATDTQYF. CDR3 DNA sequence: TGCGCCAGCAGCTTTCGGGGTGCCACAGATACGCAGTATTTT. The V call is TRBV5-1, the J call TRBJ2-3; D is perhaps TRBD2 (5 bases). Germline assignment: CDR1 SGHRS and CDR2 YFSETQ. The CDR3 covers 14 residues. Trimming stripped 2 bases from V and 2 bases from J, with 9 bases between.

The chain carries TRBV3-1 and TRBJ1-6; D may be TRBD1 (5 bases). Per the germline V gene, CDR1 is LGHDT and CDR2 is YNNKEL (reference sequence). The CDR3 consists of 14 residues. Trimming took off 1 base at V and 10 bases at J, with 11 bases between the two ends. CDR3 loop: CASSQARGGSPLHF. CDR3 coding DNA: TGTGCCAGCAGCCAAGCGAGGGGCGGCTCACCCCTCCACTTT.

This clonotype was counted many times. The rearrangement uses TRBV5-1 and TRBJ2-3; weak D call: TRBD2 (6 bases). This CDR3 has 16 residues. V gave up 5 bases and J gave up 2 bases, with 18 bases separating them. Germline CDR1 and CDR2: SGHRS and YFSETQ. DNA of the CDR3: TGCGCCAGCAGTCTCTTATTAGCGGAGGACACAGATACGCAGTATTTT. This encodes CASSLLLAEDTDTQYF.

This clonotype has only a few counts. The chain has TRBV10-2 and TRBJ1-5; perhaps TRBD1 as D (5 bases). Germline V gene data show CDR1 as WSHSY and CDR2 as SAAADI. The CDR3 spans 12 residues. Trimming took off 2 bases at V and 11 bases at J, with 10 bases between the two ends. The CDR3 reads CASSEGARTQHF. CDR3 bases: TGCGCCAGCAGTGAGGGGGCGAGGACCCAGCATTTT.

This clonotype appeared a few times. J is TRBJ1-3 and V is TRBV11-2; 7 positions agree with TRBD1. From germline, CDR1 is SGHAT and CDR2 FQNNGV. CDR3 length: 16 amino acids. The junction had 6 bases not matched to a gene; V was cut back by 4 bases and J by 0 bases. CDR3 DNA: TGTGCCAGCAGCTCAAACAGGGGATCCTCTGGAAACACCATATATTTT. This codes for CASSSNRGSSGNTIYF.

This clonotype was observed many times. The rearrangement joins TRBV6-2 or TRBV6-3 to TRBJ2-4; D possibly corresponds to TRBD1 (6 bases). The CDR3 covers 15 residues. Germline CDR1 MNHEY, CDR2 SVGEGT. V shed 6 bases and J shed 0 bases, with 12 bases lying between them. The DNA of the CDR3 is TGTGCCAGCAGGGGACATTCTTTAGCCAAAAACATTCAGTACTTC. This translates into CASRGHSLAKNIQYF.

This clonotype was found many times. J is TRBJ2-3 and V is TRBV12-3 or TRBV12-4; 10 positions match TRBD2. The CDR3 is 16 amino acids. Trimming took 4 bases from V and 3 from J; bases not matched to a gene: 7. The CDR3 region has the DNA TGTGCCAGCAGTTACCTAGCGGGGGCGGGAACAGATACGCAGTATTTT. It is translated as CASSYLAGAGTDTQYF.

The chain employs TRBV5-6 and TRBJ2-5; D not certain. Trimming shortened V by 2 bases and J by 1 base, and 6 bases separated the two germline ends. CDR1 is SGHDT, CDR2 YYEEEE, per germline. CDR3 length equals 13 residues. As DNA, the CDR3 is TGTGCCAGCAGCTTAATGAGCCAAGAGACCCAGTACTTC. Its protein is CASSLMSQETQYF.

The chain recombines TRBV19 with TRBJ1-1; a weak D match, TRBD1 (5 bases). CDR3 length: 14 amino acids. The germline V gene encodes CDR1 LNHDA and CDR2 SQIVND (reference sequence). V lost 7 bases, J lost 3 bases, and 15 bases lay in between. The CDR3 reads CASTRRGGDTEAFF. The CDR3 coding sequence is TGTGCCAGTACAAGGAGGGGAGGAGACACTGAAGCTTTCTTT.

J is TRBJ1-3 and V is TRBV12-3 or TRBV12-4; possibly TRBD1 for D (5 bases). V lost 5 bases to trimming and J lost 4 bases, with 21 bases between them. The CDR3 contains 17 residues. The CDR3 DNA reads as TGTGCCAGCAGTCGCCTGGGACGGCCCACAGCGGGAAACACCATATATTTT. It is translated as CASSRLGRPTAGNTIYF.

This chain links TRBV6-6 with TRBJ2-5; 11 bases map to TRBD2. Germline CDR1 MNHNY, CDR2 SVGAGI (reference sequence). The CDR3 is made up of 18 amino acids. V dropped 0 bases and J dropped 4; count of bases not matched to a gene: 10. The CDR3 DNA is TGTGCCAGCAGTTACTCCACCTTAGCGGGGGGGCGTACAGAGACCCAGTACTTC. Its translation is CASSYSTLAGGRTETQYF.

Many counts were recorded for this clonotype. The chain carries TRBV4-1 and TRBJ1-3; D is possibly TRBD1 (5 bases). Germline V gene data show CDR1 as MGHRA and CDR2 as YSYEKL. V lost 2 bases to trimming and J lost 0 bases, with 14 bases between them. The CDR3 consists of 17 residues. DNA of the CDR3: TGCGCCAGCAGCCAATTCTCGGCAGGGCGCTCTGGAAACACCATATATTTT. Its protein product is CASSQFSAGRSGNTIYF.

The chain is built from TRBV3-1 and TRBJ2-1, with D perhaps TRBD1 or TRBD2 (5 bases each). The CDR3 consists of 15 residues. Germline V lookup: CDR1 LGHDT, CDR2 YNNKEL (reference sequence). V was cut by 0 bases and J by 6 bases, with 12 bases left in between. The CDR3 DNA is TGTGCCAGCAGCCAAGATCTTGGGACGACCAATGAGCAGTTCTTC. Its translation is CASSQDLGTTNEQFF.

The genes are TRBV10-3 and TRBJ1-2; no clear D gene. The CDR3 has 13 amino acids. Trimming took 6 bases from V and 2 from J, leaving 10 bases between them. Germline V gene data show CDR1 as ENHRY and CDR2 as SYGVKD. Here the CDR3 reads CAIRTTPNYGYTF. For the CDR3, the DNA is TGTGCCATCAGGACTACCCCCAACTATGGCTACACCTTC.

V and J are TRBV10-3 and TRBJ2-3; D gene uncertain. V dropped 0 bases and J dropped 5 bases, with 3 bases sitting between them. This CDR3 comprises 12 residues. Germline V gene lookup returns CDR1 ENHRY and CDR2 SYGVKD. CDR3 sequence (DNA): TGTGCCATCAGTGAGTCAAAAGATACGCAGTATTTT. Protein: CAISESKDTQYF.

The rearrangement uses TRBV28 and TRBJ2-2; 8 bases match TRBD1. The J segment lost 1 base and the V segment lost 6 bases, leaving 7 bases of the junction unmatched. The germline V gene has CDR1 MDHEN and CDR2 SYDVKM. This CDR3 spans 16 amino acids. CDR3 protein: CASSNYGTGNTGELFF. For the CDR3, the DNA is TGTGCCAGCAGCAACTACGGGACAGGGAACACCGGGGAGCTGTTTTTT.

The genes are TRBV28 and TRBJ2-1, with D hard to call. The length of the CDR3 is 16 residues. Trimming cost V 5 bases and J 4 bases, with 18 bases left between them. Germline loops: CDR1 MDHEN, CDR2 SYDVKM. CDR3 in DNA: TGTGCCAGCAGTGGCCTAGTGGCTAGAGGATACAATGAGCAGTTCTTC. Translated: CASSGLVARGYNEQFF.

Ten or more counts support this clonotype. The chain recombines TRBV5-1 with TRBJ2-5; 7 nucleotides align to TRBD1. Losses at the gene ends were 4 bases for V and 0 bases for J; bases not matched to a gene: 9. CDR1 SGHRS and CDR2 YFSETQ come from the germline V gene. This CDR3 is built from 16 residues. This chain's CDR3 is CASSKGQVWYQETQYF. The CDR3 DNA sequence: TGCGCCAGCAGCAAAGGACAGGTTTGGTACCAAGAGACCCAGTACTTC.

The genes are TRBV7-9 and TRBJ1-1; D call uncertain. The CDR3 contains 15 residues. Trimming shortened V by 1 base and J by 0 bases, and 9 bases separated the two germline ends. Germline CDR1 and CDR2: SEHNR and FQNEAQ (reference sequence). Here the CDR3 reads CASSLGYGMNTEAFF. CDR3 in DNA: TGTGCCAGCAGCTTAGGGTACGGGATGAACACTGAAGCTTTCTTT.

This clonotype was seen ten or more times. This chain joins TRBV7-3 and TRBJ2-7; no reliable D call. Germline assignment: CDR1 SGHTA and CDR2 FQGTGA. This CDR3 contains 14 residues. Trimming took 3 bases from V and 3 from J, leaving 12 bases between them. CDR3 coding DNA: TGTGCCAGCAGCTTTAGGGCCGACGACTACGAGCAGTACGTC. Translated, it gives CASSFRADDYEQYV.

In its sample, this clonotype was seen many times. This sequence joins TRBV5-1 and TRBJ2-7; 8 bases line up with TRBD2. This CDR3 region has 15 residues. The V gene end was trimmed by 5 bases and the J gene end by 0 bases; junction bases not matched to a gene: 7. From germline, CDR1 is SGHRS and CDR2 YFSETQ. Here the CDR3 DNA reads TGCGCCAGCAGAGTCGGACTAGCAAGCTCCTACGAGCAGTACTTC. Its protein product is CASRVGLASSYEQYF.

This clonotype was seen ten or more times. J is TRBJ2-5 and V is TRBV14; D remains unclear. Germline V gene sequence: CDR1 SGHDN, CDR2 FVKESK. The CDR3 consists of 13 residues. Trimming took 0 bases from V and 4 from J, leaving 6 bases between them. For the CDR3, the DNA is TGTGCCAGCAGCCAAGATTGGGGAGAGACCCAGTACTTC. This translates into CASSQDWGETQYF.